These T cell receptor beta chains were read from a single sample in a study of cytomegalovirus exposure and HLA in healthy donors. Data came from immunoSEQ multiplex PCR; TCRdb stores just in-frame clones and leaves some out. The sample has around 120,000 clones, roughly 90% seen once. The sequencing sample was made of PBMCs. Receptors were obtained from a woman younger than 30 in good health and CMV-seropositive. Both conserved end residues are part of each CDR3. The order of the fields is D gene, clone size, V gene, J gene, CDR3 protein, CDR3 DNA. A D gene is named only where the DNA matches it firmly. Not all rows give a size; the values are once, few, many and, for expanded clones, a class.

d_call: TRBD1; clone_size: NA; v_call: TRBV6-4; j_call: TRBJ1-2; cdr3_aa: CASSDGLGGRYTF; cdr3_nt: TGTGCCAGCAGTGACGGGTTAGGGGGCCGCTACACCTTC
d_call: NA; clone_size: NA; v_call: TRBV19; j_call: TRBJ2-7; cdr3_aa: CASSIGQSYEQYF; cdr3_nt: TGTGCCAGTAGTATTGGGCAGAGCTACGAGCAGTACTTC
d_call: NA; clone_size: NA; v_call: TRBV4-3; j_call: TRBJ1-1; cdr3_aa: CASSQESKNTEAFF; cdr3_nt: TGCGCCAGCAGCCAAGAGTCCAAGAACACTGAAGCTTTCTTT
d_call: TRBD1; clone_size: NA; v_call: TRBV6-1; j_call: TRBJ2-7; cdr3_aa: CASRLRDRLYEQYF; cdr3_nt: TGTGCCAGCAGACTCCGGGACAGGCTGTACGAGCAGTACTTC
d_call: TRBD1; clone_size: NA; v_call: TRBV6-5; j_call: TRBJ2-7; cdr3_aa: CASRDSHFYEQYF; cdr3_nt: TGTGCCAGTAGGGACAGCCACTTCTACGAGCAGTACTTC
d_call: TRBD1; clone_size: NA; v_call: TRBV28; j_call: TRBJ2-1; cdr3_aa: CASRGTGGAYNEQFF; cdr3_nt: TGTGCCAGCAGGGGGACAGGGGGTGCCTACAATGAGCAGTTCTTC
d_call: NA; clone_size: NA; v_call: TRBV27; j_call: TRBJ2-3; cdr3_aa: CASSLLGGDTQYF; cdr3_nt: TGTGCCAGCAGTTTATTAGGAGGGGATACGCAGTATTTT
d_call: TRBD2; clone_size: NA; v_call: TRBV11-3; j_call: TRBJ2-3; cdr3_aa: CASSPRGAGDRDTQYF; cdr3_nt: TGTGCCAGCAGCCCGCGGGGCGCGGGAGATCGGGATACGCAGTATTTT
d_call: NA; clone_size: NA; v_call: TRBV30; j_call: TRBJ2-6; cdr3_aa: CAWSVTGSGANVLTF; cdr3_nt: TGTGCCTGGAGTGTAACCGGGTCTGGGGCCAACGTCCTGACTTTC
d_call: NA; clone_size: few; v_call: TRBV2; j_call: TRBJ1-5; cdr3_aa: CASSEGLPHNQPQHF; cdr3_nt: TGTGCCAGCAGTGAAGGGCTGCCACACAATCAGCCCCAGCATTTT
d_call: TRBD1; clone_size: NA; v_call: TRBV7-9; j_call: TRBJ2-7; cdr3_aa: CASSRKGQNYEQYF; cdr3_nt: TGTGCCAGCAGCAGAAAGGGACAGAACTACGAGCAGTACTTC
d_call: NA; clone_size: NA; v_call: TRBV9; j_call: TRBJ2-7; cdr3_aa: CASSVDGRTSYEQYF; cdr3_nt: TGTGCCAGCAGCGTGGACGGGAGAACCTCCTACGAGCAGTACTTC
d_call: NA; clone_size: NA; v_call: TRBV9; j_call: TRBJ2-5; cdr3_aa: CASSGGTRETQYF; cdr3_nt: TGTGCCAGCAGCGGAGGGACACGGGAGACCCAGTACTTC
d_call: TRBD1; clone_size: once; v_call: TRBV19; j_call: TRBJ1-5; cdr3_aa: CASSEDRVFSNQPQHF; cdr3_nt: TGTGCCAGTAGTGAGGACAGGGTATTTAGCAATCAGCCCCAGCATTTT
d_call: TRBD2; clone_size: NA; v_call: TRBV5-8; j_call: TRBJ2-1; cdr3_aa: CASSFHSGVLGNEQFF; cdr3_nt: TGTGCCAGCAGCTTCCATAGCGGGGTCCTTGGCAATGAGCAGTTCTTC
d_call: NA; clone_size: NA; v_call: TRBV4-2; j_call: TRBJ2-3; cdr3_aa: CASSYSGSDTQYF; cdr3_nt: TGTGCCAGCAGCTATTCAGGGTCAGATACGCAGTATTTT
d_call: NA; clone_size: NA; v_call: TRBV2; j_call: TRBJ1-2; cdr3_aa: CASSVQQGSYGYTF; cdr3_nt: TGTGCCAGCAGTGTTCAACAGGGCTCCTATGGCTACACCTTC
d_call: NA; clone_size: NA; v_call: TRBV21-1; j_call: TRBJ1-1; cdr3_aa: CASSKDPGGTEAFF; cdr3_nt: TGTGCCAGCAGCAAAGACCCAGGGGGCACTGAAGCTTTCTTT
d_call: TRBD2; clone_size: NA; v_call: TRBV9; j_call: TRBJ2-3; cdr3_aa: CASSVEAGPYTDTQYF; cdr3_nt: TGTGCCAGCAGCGTAGAAGCGGGACCATACACAGATACGCAGTATTTT
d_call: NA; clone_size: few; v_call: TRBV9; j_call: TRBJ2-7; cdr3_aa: CASSVDSLTYEQYF; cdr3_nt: TGTGCCAGCAGCGTAGACAGCCTAACCTACGAGCAGTACTTC
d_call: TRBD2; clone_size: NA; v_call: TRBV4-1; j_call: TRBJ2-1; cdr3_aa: CASSQDLASGGYNEQFF; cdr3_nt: TGCGCCAGCAGCCAAGATCTGGCCAGCGGGGGATACAATGAGCAGTTCTTC
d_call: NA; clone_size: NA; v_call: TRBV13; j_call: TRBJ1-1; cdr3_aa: CASSLEQGKKLEAFF; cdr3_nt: TGTGCCAGCAGCTTAGAACAGGGCAAGAAACTGGAAGCTTTCTTT
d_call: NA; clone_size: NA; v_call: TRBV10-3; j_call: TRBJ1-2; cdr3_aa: CAISDPNPGHGMLGYTF; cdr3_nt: TGTGCCATCAGTGACCCTAATCCGGGACACGGGATGTTAGGCTACACCTTC
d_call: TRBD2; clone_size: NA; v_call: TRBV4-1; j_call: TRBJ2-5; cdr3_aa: CASSPRLAGVNPLQETQYF; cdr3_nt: TGCGCCAGCAGCCCCCGCCTGGCGGGGGTAAACCCTCTACAAGAGACCCAGTACTTC
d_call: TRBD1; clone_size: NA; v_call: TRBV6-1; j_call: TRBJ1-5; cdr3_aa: CASSASHRGRSNQPQHF; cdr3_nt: TGTGCCAGCAGTGCCTCGCACAGGGGGAGAAGCAATCAGCCCCAGCATTTT
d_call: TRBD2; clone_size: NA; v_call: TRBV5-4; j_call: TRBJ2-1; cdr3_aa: CASSLLASSYYEQFF; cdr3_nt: TGTGCCAGCAGCTTACTAGCGTCCTCCTACTATGAGCAGTTCTTC
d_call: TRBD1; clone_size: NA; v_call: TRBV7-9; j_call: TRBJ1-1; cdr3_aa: CASSLGQGDTEAFF; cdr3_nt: TGTGCCAGCAGCTTAGGACAGGGGGACACTGAAGCTTTCTTT
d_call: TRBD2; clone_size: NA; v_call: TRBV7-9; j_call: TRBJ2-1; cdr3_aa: CASSPGATSGGFSYNEQFF; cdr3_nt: TGTGCCAGCAGCCCCGGGGCGACTAGCGGGGGGTTCTCCTACAATGAGCAGTTCTTC
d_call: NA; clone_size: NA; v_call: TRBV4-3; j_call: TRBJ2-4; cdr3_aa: CASSQEFQTKNIQYF; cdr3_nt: TGCGCCAGCAGCCAAGAGTTTCAGACCAAAAACATTCAGTACTTC
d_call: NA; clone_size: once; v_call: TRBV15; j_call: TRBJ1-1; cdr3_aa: CATSRDKGANTEAFF; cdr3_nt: TGTGCCACCAGCAGAGATAAGGGAGCGAACACTGAAGCTTTCTTT
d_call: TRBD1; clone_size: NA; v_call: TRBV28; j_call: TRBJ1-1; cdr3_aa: CASSLYPGTGLDTEAFF; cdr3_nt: TGTGCCAGCAGTTTATATCCCGGGACAGGGTTGGACACTGAAGCTTTCTTT
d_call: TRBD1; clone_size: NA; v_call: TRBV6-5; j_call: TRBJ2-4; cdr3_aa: CASKQPRQGDIQYF; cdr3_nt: TGTGCCAGCAAGCAGCCGAGACAGGGAGACATTCAGTACTTC
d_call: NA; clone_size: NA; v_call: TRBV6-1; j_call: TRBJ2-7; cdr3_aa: CASSEARVGSYEQYF; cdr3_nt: TGTGCCAGCAGTGAAGCCAGGGTGGGCTCCTACGAGCAGTACTTC
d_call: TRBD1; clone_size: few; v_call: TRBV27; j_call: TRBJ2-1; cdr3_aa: CASSNDRGEQFF; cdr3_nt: TGTGCCAGCAGTAACGACAGGGGTGAGCAGTTCTTC
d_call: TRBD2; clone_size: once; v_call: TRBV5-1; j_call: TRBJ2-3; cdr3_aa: CASSPGLAVTDTQYF; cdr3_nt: TGCGCCAGCAGCCCTGGACTAGCTGTAACGGATACGCAGTATTTT
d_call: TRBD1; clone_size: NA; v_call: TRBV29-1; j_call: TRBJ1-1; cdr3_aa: CSAQTGTGFAEAFF; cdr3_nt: TGCAGCGCCCAGACCGGGACAGGGTTCGCTGAAGCTTTCTTT
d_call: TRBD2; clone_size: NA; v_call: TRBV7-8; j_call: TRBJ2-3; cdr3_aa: CASSLVREGLSRTDTQYF; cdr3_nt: TGTGCCAGCAGCTTAGTGCGGGAGGGCCTTTCGCGCACAGATACGCAGTATTTT
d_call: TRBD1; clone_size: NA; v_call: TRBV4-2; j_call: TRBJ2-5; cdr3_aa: CASSQTGAQETQYF; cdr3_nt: TGTGCCAGCAGCCAGACAGGGGCGCAAGAGACCCAGTACTTC
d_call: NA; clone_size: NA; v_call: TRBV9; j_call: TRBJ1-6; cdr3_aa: CASSERTGESSPLHF; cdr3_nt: TGTGCCAGCAGCGAACGCACGGGGGAGAGTTCACCCCTCCACTTT
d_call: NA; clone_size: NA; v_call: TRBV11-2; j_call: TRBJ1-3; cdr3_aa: CASSPRRNSNGNTIYF; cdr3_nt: TGTGCCAGCAGCCCCCGGAGGAACTCAAATGGAAACACCATATATTTT
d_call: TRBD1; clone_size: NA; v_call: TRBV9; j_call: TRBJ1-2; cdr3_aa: CASSVADTDRAKAYGYTF; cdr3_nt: TGTGCCAGCAGCGTAGCGGACACCGACAGGGCTAAGGCTTATGGCTACACCTTC
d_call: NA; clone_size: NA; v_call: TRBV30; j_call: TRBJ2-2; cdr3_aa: CAWSVLVNTGELFF; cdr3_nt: TGTGCCTGGAGTGTACTCGTGAACACCGGGGAGCTGTTTTTT
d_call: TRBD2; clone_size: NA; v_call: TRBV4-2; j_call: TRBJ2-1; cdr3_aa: CASSQDWKTSGEQFF; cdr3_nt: TGTGCCAGCAGCCAAGATTGGAAGACTAGCGGGGAGCAGTTCTTC
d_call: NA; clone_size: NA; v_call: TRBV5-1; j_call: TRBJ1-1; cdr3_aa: CASSQFGGEGTEAFF; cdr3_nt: TGCGCCAGCAGCCAGTTCGGGGGGGAAGGAACTGAAGCTTTCTTT
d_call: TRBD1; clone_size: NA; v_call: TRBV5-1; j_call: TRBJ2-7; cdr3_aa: CASSSGTGAYEQYF; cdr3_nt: TGCGCCAGCAGCTCAGGGACAGGCGCCTACGAGCAGTACTTC
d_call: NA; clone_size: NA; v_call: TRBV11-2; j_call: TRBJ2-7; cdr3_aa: CASSKRDFNTEQYF; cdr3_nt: TGTGCCAGCAGCAAGAGGGACTTTAATACGGAGCAGTACTTC
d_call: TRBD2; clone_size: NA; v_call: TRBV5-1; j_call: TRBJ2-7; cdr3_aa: CASSSYGGSYEQYF; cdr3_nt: TGCGCCAGCAGCTCATACGGGGGGTCGTACGAGCAGTACTTC
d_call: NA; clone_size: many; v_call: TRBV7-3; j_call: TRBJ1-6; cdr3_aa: CASSLESSYNSPLHF; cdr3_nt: TGTGCCAGCAGCTTGGAGAGCTCCTATAATTCACCCCTCCACTTT
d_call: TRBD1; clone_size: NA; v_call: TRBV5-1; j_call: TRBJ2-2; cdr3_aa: CASSSGTGGTGELFF; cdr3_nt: TGCGCCAGCAGCTCGGGGACAGGCGGCACCGGGGAGCTGTTTTTT